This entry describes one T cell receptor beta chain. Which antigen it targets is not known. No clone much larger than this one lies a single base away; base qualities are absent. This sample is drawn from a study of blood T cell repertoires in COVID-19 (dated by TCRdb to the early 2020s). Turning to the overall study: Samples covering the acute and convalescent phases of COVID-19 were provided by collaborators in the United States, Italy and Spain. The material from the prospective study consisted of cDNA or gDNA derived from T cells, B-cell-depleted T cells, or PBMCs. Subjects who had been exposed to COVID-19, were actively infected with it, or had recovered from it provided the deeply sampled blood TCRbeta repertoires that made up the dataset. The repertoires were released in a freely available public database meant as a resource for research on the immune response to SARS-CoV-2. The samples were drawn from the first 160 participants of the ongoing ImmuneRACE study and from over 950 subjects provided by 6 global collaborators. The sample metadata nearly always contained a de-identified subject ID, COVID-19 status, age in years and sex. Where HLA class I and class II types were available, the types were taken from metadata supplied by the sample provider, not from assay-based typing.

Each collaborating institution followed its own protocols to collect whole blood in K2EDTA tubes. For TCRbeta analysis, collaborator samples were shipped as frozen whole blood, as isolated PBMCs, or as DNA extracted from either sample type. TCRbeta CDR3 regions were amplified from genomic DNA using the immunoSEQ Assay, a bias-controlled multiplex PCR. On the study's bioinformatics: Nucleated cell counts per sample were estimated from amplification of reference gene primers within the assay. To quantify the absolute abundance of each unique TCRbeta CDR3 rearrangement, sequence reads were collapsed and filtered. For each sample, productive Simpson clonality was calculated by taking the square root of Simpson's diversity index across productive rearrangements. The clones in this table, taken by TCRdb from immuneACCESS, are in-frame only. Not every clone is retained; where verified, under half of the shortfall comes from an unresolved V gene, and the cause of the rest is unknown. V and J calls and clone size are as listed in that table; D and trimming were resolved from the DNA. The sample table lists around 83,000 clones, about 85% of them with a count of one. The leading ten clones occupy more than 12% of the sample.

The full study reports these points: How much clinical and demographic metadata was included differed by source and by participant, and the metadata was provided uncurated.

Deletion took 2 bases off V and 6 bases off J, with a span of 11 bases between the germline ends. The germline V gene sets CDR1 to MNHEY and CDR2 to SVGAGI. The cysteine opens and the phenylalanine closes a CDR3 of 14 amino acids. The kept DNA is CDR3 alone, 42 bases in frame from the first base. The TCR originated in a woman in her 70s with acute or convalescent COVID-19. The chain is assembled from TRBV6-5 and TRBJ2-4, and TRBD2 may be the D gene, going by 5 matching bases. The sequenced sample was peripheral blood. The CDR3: CASSYRPGTNIQYF. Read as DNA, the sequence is TGTGCCAGCAGTTACAGACCGGGAACAAACATTCAGTACTTC.